This record looks at one T cell receptor (beta chain) sequence and its context. The antigen is not known. This record comes from a study of T cells in localized non-small cell lung cancer. Findings and caveats of the study: Turning up in adjacent lung were a median approximately 58 of the top 100 tumor clones. The study found T cell clonality highest in uninvolved adjacent lung, above tumor. Greater blood T cell density accompanied longer overall survival.

Measured with immunoSEQ multiplex PCR; TCRdb has only the in-frame clones, and not every one. The sample records some 82,000 clones, roughly 80% being singletons. The sequence was collected from a man aged 35-69 years with stage II squamous cell lung carcinoma. The sample consisted of PBMCs, taken before any cancer treatment.

The CDR3 reads CASSLSRRGDRETQYF. In DNA form, the CDR3 reads TGTGCCAGCAGCTTGTCTCGGCGGGGGGACCGGGAGACCCAGTACTTC. The chain links TRBV5-8 to TRBJ2-5, with TRBD2 matching over 8 bases. V dropped 1 base and J dropped 5; count of bases not matched to a gene: 10. This CDR3 comprises 16 residues. Germline CDR1 is SGHTS and CDR2 is YDEGEE.